This TCR beta chain was documented in a study of glioma-infiltrating T cells after dendritic cell vaccination. Study summary: Patients received three intradermal dendritic cell vaccine injections at biweekly intervals.

No glioblastoma patient carried an isocitrate dehydrogenase mutation. The CDR3 is 13 residues long. Germline V gives CDR1 SGHTA, CDR2 FQGNSA. V trimming: 5 bases; J trimming: 8 bases; junction bases outside the gene matches: 6. Amplification used 60 V beta primers and 13 J beta primers. Produced via immunoSEQ multiplex PCR; TCRdb's table is partial and in-frame only. The sample holds about 67,000 clones; under 90% are singletons and the top ten take 7% to 9.5%. This clonotype was obtained from a human donor with glioblastoma. This chain joins TRBV7-2 and TRBJ2-1; 7 bases agree with TRBD1. The specimen comprised blood, sampled before dendritic cell vaccination. The CDR3 sequence is CASSLSTGYEQFF. Written as DNA, the CDR3 is TGTGCCAGCAGCCTCTCGACAGGGTATGAGCAGTTCTTC.